Detailed here is one T cell receptor beta chain. In the authors' workflow: Filtering differed, since immunoSEQ gave only junction sequences and no quality scores. Clones were sequenced by immunoSEQ multiplex PCR, and TCRdb holds only the in-frame ones, with some missing. Clonal size and the V and J genes are those of that table, whereas D and trimming came from the DNA. The data show more than 1.2 million clones, just under 99% seen once. In germline, CDR1 is MDHEN, CDR2 SYDVKM. The CDR3 extends over 14 amino acids. V dropped 5 bases and J dropped 5; count of bases not matched to a gene: 9. The data are from a study of shared clonotypes between healthy human individuals. The study separated CD4+ cells into CD45RA+ naive and CD45RA-negative memory subsets.

V and J are TRBV28 and TRBJ2-7; TRBD1 aligns across 7 bases. The clonotype was recovered from a man aged 25 to 40 in good health. Input material: naive CD4+ T cells sorted from blood. As for subset: CD45RA+ positively selected. In DNA, the CDR3 is TGTGCCAGCAGTCGACAGGGCCTCGTTCACGAGCAGTACTTC. It yields the protein CASSRQGLVHEQYF.